Given below is one TCR beta chain in context. The antigen it recognizes is unknown. The germline V gene sets CDR1 to SGHDT and CDR2 to YYEEEE. The CDR3 runs 16 amino acids, cysteine and phenylalanine included. No DNA accompanies this entry. The data stem from a study of CXCR3-negative and CXCR3-positive naive CD8 T cells (dated by TCRdb to between 2019 and 2020). Background for the entire study: In total, around 140 million TRB reads were obtained, or roughly 1.5 +/- 0.3 million reads per library. The diversity and physicochemical repertoire analyses included around 10 donors pooled from two independent experiments. The TRBV-TRBJ cluster analysis covered naive subsets from 5 donors and memory cells from 3 donors.

What the research found in general, with its limitations: TRBV-TRBJ usage was similar between naive CXCR3-negative and CXCR3-positive cells from the same donor, while memory cells showed distinct patterns. Because CXCR3 expression was partially decreased after cryopreservation, freshly isolated PBMCs were used for most assays. Comparably high repertoire diversity was found in both naive subsets, whereas much lower repertoire diversity was found in memory CD8+ T cells. TRB CDR3s from CXCR3-positive naive cells showed higher hydrophobicity (lower Kidera factor 4), lower energy, and higher strength and volume indices than CXCR3-negative naive cells. Because surface CD5, which is linked to self-reactivity in mice, was comparable between the naive subsets, TCR interaction strength was also inferred from TRB CDR3 physicochemical properties.

Each CD8+ T cell subset was flow-sorted in triplicate, with roughly 310,000 cells per subset placed directly into RLT lysis buffer. Naive CD8+ T cells were defined stringently as CD45RO-CCR7+CD27+CD95- to exclude memory contaminants. Peripheral blood mononuclear cells were isolated from buffy coats using standard density gradient centrifugation. A FACSAria III was used to flow-sort naive CXCR3-negative and CXCR3-positive CD8+ T cells. An RNeasy Mini Kit was used to extract total RNA from the sorted cells. TCRdb names NextSeq 550 as the instrument used. The Human TCR Profiling Kit (MiLaboratory) was used to make UMI-labeled 5' RACE TRB cDNA libraries. cDNA synthesis used the entire amount of extracted RNA, and PCR amplification then used the entire amount of cDNA produced. Libraries were prepared in parallel with an identical number of PCR cycles. The original pipeline was this. About 52,000 +/- 9,100 unique UMI-labeled TRB cDNA molecules per library were extracted with MIGEC and MiXCR, with at least two reads per UMI required. On average, approximately 40,000 +/- 10,000 functional in-frame TRB CDR3 nucleotide clonotypes lacking stop codons were found per library. After downsampling to 5000 UMI-labeled TRB molecules per sample, diversity metrics such as normalized Shannon-Wiener and Chao1 were calculated in VDJtools. VDJtools was used to calculate clonotype-size-weighted physicochemical properties of the central five CDR3 residues, namely interaction energy, strength, volume and Kidera factor 4. TCRdb reprocessed the reads, and each CDR3 protein sequence is entered once, without DNA. In this record, the V and J calls reflect TCRdb's handling and not the investigators' own analysis. Per the sample table, the count is 35,000 to 45,000 distinct CDR3 sequences. 1.5% to 2% of the sample is in the top ten clones.

The clonotype comes from a human donor in good health. Some clones in this sample may be carry-over from other donors' samples. The sample taken for sequencing was naive CXCR3- CD8+ T cells from blood. Reading the label with the study, this specimen's cell subset or site is: CD45RO-CCR7+CD27+CD95- naive CD8+ T cells lacking CXCR3 (TNR3-). The V and J genes are TRBV5-6 and TRBJ2-2; the D gene TCRdb calls, TRBD1, cannot be checked with no DNA. The CDR3 reads as follows: CASSLVNRRNTGELFF.